This TCR beta chain was sequenced for a study of cytomegalovirus exposure and HLA in healthy donors. Use of 60 Vbeta and 13 Jbeta primers characterized the PCR. This table comes from immunoSEQ multiplex PCR, and its TCRdb copy is limited to in-frame clones, with some not included. The sample consists of some 130,000 clones, about three quarters of them appearing once. Comments on this clone: As yet, its antigen is unknown.

Study-wide results and limits: TCR beta V- and J-gene trimming was later associated with a missense DCLRE1C variant. Reported performance of the classifier showed diagnosis of cytomegalovirus status with high specificity and sensitivity.

Germline CDR1 SQVTM, CDR2 ANQGSEA. The CDR3 covers 19 residues. Trimming removed 7 bases from V and 0 bases from J; junction bases left unmatched: 20. Each donor was healthy, and each was a bone marrow donor. Sequenced: PBMCs. The V call is TRBV29-1, the J call TRBJ2-1; 8 bases are shared with TRBD2. This TCR was recovered from a human donor in good health. Here the CDR3 DNA reads TGCAGCGCCGCCCCTGACAGCGGGGGCATCTTAAGCTCCTACAATGAGCAGTTCTTC. It translates to CSAAPDSGGILSSYNEQFF.